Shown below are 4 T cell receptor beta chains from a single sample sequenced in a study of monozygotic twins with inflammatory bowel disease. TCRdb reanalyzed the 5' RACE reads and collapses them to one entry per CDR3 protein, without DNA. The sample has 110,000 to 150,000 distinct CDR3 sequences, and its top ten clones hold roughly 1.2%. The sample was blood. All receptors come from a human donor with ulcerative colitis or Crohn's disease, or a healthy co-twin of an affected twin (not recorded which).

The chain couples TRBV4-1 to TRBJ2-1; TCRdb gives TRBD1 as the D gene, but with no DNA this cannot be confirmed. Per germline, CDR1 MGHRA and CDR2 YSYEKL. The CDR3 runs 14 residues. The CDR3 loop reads CASSSRRGTDEQFF.

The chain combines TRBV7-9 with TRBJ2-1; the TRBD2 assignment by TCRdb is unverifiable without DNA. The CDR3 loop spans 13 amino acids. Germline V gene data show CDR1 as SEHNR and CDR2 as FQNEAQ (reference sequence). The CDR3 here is CASSPRLALEQFF.

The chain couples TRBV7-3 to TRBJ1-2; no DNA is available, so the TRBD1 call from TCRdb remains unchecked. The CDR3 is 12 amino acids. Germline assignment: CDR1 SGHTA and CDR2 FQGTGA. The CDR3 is CASSPGGGSHTF.

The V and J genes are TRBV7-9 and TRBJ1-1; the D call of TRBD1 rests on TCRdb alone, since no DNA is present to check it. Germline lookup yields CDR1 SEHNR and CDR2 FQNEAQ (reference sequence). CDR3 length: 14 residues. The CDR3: CASSSYRDDTEAFF.